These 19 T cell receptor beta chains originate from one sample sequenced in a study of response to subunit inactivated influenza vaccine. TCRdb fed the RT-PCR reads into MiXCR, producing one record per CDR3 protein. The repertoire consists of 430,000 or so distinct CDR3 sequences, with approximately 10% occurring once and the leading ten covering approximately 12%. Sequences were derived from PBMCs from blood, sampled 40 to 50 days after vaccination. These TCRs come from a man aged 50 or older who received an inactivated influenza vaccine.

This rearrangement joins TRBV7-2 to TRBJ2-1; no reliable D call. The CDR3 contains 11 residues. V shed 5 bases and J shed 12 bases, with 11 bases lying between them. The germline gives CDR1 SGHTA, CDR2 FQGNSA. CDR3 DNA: TGTGCCAGCAGCCCTGTTCAAGGGCAGTTCTTC. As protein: CASSPVQGQFF. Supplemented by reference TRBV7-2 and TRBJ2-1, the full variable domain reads GAGVSQSPSNKVTEKGKDVELRCDPISGHTALYWYRQSLGQGLEFLIYFQGNSAPDKSGLPSDRFSAERTGGSVSTLTIQRTQQEDSAVYLCASSPVQGQFFGPGTRLTVL.

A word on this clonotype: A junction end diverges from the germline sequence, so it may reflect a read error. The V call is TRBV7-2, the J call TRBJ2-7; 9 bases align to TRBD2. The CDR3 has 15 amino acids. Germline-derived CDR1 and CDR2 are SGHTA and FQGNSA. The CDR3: CARSFGGRAYDEQYF. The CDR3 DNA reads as TGTGCCAGAAGCTTCGGCGGGAGGGCCTACGACGAGCAGTACTTC.

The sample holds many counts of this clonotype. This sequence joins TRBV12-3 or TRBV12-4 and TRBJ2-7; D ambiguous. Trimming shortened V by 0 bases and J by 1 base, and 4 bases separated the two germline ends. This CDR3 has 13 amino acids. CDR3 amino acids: CASSLARSYEQYF. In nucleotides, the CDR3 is TGTGCCAGCAGTTTAGCTCGATCCTACGAGCAGTACTTC.

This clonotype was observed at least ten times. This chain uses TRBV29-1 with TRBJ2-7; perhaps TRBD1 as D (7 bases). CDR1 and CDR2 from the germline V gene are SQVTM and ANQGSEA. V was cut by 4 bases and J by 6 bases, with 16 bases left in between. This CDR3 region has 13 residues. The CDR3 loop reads CSVAPGGGIEQYF. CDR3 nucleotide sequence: TGCAGCGTTGCCCCAGGGGGAGGAATCGAGCAGTACTTC.

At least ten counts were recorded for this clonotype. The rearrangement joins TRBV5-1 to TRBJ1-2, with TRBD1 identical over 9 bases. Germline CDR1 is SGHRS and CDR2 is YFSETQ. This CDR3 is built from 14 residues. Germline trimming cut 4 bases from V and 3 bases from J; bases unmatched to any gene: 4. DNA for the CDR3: TGCGCCAGCAGCCAGGACAGGGGAGACTATGGCTACACCTTC. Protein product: CASSQDRGDYGYTF.

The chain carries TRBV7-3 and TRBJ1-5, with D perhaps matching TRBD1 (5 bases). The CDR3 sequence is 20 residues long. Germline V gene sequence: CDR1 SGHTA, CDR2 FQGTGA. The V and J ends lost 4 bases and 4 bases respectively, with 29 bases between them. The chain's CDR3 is CASSSHGRDGGVGSNQPQHF. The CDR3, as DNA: TGTGCCAGCAGCTCTCATGGCCGGGACGGTGGGGTAGGCTCGAATCAGCCCCAGCATTTT.

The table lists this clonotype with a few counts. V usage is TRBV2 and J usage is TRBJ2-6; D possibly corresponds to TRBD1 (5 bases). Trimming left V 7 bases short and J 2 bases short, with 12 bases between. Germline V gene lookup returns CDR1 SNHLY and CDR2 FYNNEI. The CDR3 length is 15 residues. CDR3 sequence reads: CASTREGPGANVLTF. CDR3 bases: TGTGCCAGCACCAGGGAAGGGCCTGGGGCCAACGTCCTGACTTTC.

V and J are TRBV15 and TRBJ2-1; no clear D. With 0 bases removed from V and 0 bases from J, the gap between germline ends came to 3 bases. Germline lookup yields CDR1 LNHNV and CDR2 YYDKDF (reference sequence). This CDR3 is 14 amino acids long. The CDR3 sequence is CATSRESSYNEQFF. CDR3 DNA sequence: TGTGCCACCAGCAGAGAAAGCTCCTACAATGAGCAGTTCTTC.

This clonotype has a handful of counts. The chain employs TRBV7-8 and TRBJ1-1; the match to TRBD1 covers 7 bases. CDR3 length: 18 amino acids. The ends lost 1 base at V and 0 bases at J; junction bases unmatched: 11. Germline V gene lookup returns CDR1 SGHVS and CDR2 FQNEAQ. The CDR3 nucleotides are TGTGCCAGCAGCTTAGTTCCCCTGACAGGGCACATGAACACTGAAGCTTTCTTT. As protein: CASSLVPLTGHMNTEAFF.

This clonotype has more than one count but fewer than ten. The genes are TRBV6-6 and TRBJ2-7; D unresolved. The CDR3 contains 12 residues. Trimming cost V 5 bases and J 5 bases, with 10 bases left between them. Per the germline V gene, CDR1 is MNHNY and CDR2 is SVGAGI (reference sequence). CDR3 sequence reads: CASSTLGDEQYF. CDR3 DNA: TGTGCCAGCAGTACGCTGGGTGACGAGCAGTACTTC.

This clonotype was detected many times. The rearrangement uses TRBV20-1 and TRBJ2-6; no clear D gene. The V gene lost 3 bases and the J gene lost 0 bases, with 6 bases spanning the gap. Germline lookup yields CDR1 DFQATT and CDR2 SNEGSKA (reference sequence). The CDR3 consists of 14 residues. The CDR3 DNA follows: TGCAGTGCTAGTGGCGGCTCTGGGGCCAACGTCCTGACTTTC. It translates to CSASGGSGANVLTF.

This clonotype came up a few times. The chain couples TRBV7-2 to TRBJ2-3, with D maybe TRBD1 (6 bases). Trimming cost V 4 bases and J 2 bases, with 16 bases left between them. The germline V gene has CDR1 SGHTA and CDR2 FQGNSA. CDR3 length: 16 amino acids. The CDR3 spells CASSSQGSKSTDTQYF. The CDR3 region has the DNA TGTGCCAGCAGCTCCCAGGGGTCAAAGTCCACAGATACGCAGTATTTT.

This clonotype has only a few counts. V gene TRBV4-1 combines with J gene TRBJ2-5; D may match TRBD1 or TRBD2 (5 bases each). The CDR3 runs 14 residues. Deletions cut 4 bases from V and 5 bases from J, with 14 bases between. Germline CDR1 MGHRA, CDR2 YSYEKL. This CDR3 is CASSPGPMPETQYF. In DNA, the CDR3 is TGCGCCAGCAGCCCGGGACCAATGCCCGAGACCCAGTACTTC.

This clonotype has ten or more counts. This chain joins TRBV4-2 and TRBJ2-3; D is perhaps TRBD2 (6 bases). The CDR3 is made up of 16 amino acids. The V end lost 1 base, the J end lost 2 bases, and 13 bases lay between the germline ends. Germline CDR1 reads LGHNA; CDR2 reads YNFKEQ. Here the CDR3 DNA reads TGTGCCAGCAGCCAAGTAGGCGGAGGGGCCACAGATACGCAGTATTTT. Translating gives CASSQVGGGATDTQYF.

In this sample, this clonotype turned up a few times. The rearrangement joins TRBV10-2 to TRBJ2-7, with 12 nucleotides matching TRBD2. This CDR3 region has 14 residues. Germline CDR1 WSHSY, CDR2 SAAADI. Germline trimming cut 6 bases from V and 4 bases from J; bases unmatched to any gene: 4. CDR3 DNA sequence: TGCGCCAGCAGCCGACTAGCGGGAGTGTACGAGCAGTACTTC. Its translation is CASSRLAGVYEQYF.

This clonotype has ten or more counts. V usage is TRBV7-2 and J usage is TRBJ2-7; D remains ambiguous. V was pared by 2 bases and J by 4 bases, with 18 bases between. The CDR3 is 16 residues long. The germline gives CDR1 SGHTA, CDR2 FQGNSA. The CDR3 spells CASSLFITDRTYEQYF. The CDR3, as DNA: TGTGCCAGCAGCTTATTTATTACAGATAGGACGTACGAGCAGTACTTC. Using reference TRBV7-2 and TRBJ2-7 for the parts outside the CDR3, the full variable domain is GAGVSQSPSNKVTEKGKDVELRCDPISGHTALYWYRQSLGQGLEFLIYFQGNSAPDKSGLPSDRFSAERTGGSVSTLTIQRTQQEDSAVYLCASSLFITDRTYEQYFGPGTRLTVT.

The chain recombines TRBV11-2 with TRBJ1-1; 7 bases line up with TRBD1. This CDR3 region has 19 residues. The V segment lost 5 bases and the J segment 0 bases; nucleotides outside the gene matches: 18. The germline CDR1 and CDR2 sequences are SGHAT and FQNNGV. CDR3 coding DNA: TGTGCCAGCAGCCAGCAATTAACAGGGGAGTGGTGGATGAACACTGAAGCTTTCTTT. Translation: CASSQQLTGEWWMNTEAFF.

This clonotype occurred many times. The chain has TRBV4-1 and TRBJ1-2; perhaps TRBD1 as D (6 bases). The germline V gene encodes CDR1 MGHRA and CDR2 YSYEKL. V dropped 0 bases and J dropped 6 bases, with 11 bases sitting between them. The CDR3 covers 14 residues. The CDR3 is CASSQEYRDHGYTF. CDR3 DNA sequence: TGCGCCAGCAGCCAAGAATACAGGGACCATGGCTACACCTTC.

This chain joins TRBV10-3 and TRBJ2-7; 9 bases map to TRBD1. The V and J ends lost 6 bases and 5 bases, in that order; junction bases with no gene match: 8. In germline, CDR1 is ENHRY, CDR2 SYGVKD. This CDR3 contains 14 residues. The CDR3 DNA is TGTGCCATCAGGGGGACAGGGTGGGTTGACGAGCAGTACTTC. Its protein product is CAIRGTGWVDEQYF.